Shown below are 10 T cell receptor beta chains from a single sample sequenced in a study of shared clonotypes between healthy human individuals. Here immunoSEQ multiplex PCR was the method, and the copy in TCRdb shows in-frame clones only, minus some. Of over 1.5 million clones in the sample, roughly 98% were seen once. Sequencing was performed on naive CD4+ T cells sorted from blood. Described subset: CD45RA+ positively selected. The source is a man aged 25 to 45 in good health.

This clone appeared a single time. The chain is built from TRBV28 and TRBJ1-5; 8 nucleotides agree with TRBD1. Germline loops: CDR1 MDHEN, CDR2 SYDVKM. Germline trimming cut 6 bases from V and 0 bases from J; bases unmatched to any gene: 10. The CDR3 is 17 amino acids. CDR3 bases: TGTGCCAGCAGCCGAGGGACAGGAAGTTATAGCAATCAGCCCCAGCATTTT. It is translated as CASSRGTGSYSNQPQHF.

The gene calls are TRBV11-2 and TRBJ2-7; TRBD2 is a possible D gene (6 bases). Trimming cost V 7 bases and J 6 bases, with 28 bases left between them. This CDR3 comprises 17 residues. From germline, CDR1 is SGHAT and CDR2 FQNNGV. The CDR3 region is CASTLVQGRVVGGEQYF. The CDR3 DNA sequence: TGTGCCAGCACCCTTGTCCAGGGTAGGGTGGTGGGAGGCGAGCAGTACTTC.

To note about this clone: Additional DNA sequences in this sample encode the identical CDR3. The rearrangement joins TRBV9 to TRBJ2-3, with unresolved D. Germline V gene sequence: CDR1 SGDLS, CDR2 YYNGEE. This CDR3 region has 15 residues. V was shortened by 0 bases and J by 0 bases, with 8 bases between the two germline ends. This chain's CDR3 is CASSVVGSSTDTQYF. The CDR3 DNA reads as TGTGCCAGCAGCGTAGTCGGGTCTAGCACAGATACGCAGTATTTT.

This sequence joins TRBV28 and TRBJ1-1; 7 bases match TRBD1. Trimming at V came to 7 bases and at J to 2 bases, leaving 7 bases not matched to a gene. This CDR3 has 14 residues. Looked up from germline, CDR1 is MDHEN and CDR2 is SYDVKM. CDR3 region: CASNTQGPNTEAFF. As DNA, the CDR3 is TGTGCCAGCAATACACAGGGGCCCAACACTGAAGCTTTCTTT.

V usage is TRBV5-1 and J usage is TRBJ2-7; D may correspond to TRBD1 or TRBD2 (5 bases each). Trimming left V 4 bases short and J 6 bases short, with 20 bases between. This CDR3 contains 15 residues. Germline V lookup: CDR1 SGHRS, CDR2 YFSETQ. CDR3 loop: CASSRVGTHLGEQYF. The CDR3 DNA is TGCGCCAGCAGCAGAGTCGGGACCCACCTGGGCGAGCAGTACTTC.

The chain is built from TRBV6-1 and TRBJ2-2; a possible D gene is TRBD2 (5 bases). CDR3 size: 15 residues. The V and J ends lost 0 bases and 9 bases respectively, with 14 bases between them. Germline lookup yields CDR1 MNHNS and CDR2 SASEGT. The CDR3 sequence: CASSEARVPGRELFF. The CDR3 DNA sequence: TGTGCCAGCAGTGAAGCGCGGGTCCCAGGCCGGGAGCTGTTTTTT.

The chain combines TRBV7-9 with TRBJ1-2; no clear D. This CDR3 is built from 11 residues. With 2 bases removed from V and 10 bases from J, the gap between germline ends came to 8 bases. The germline CDR1 and CDR2 sequences are SEHNR and FQNEAQ (reference sequence). In nucleotides, the CDR3 is TGTGCCAGCAGCTTAAATAGGAACTACACCTTC. It specifies CASSLNRNYTF.

The chain combines TRBV5-1 with TRBJ2-7; 7 nucleotides match TRBD1. This CDR3 has 15 amino acids. CDR1 is SGHRS and CDR2 is YFSETQ in the germline V gene. Trimming at V came to 4 bases and at J to 3 bases, leaving 10 bases not matched to a gene. CDR3 bases: TGCGCCAGCAGCCCAGGACAGGTATCTTTCTACGAGCAGTACTTC. As protein: CASSPGQVSFYEQYF.

This clone showed up just once. The chain uses TRBV29-1 and TRBJ1-2, with 7 bases lining up with TRBD1. Unmatched junction bases numbered 9, after V lost 0 bases and J lost 5 bases. The CDR3 runs to 15 residues. Germline CDR1 is SQVTM and CDR2 is ANQGSEA. The CDR3 region is CSVEDRTGKKYGYTF. Written as DNA, the CDR3 is TGCAGCGTTGAAGATCGGACAGGAAAAAAGTATGGCTACACCTTC.

The rearrangement uses TRBV5-6 and TRBJ1-4; D gene uncertain. V was shortened by 0 bases and J by 8 bases, with 8 bases between the two germline ends. Germline CDR1 SGHDT, CDR2 YYEEEE. The CDR3 extends over 13 amino acids. CDR3 loop: CASSLARPEKLFF. As DNA, the CDR3 is TGTGCCAGCAGCTTGGCCAGGCCAGAAAAACTGTTTTTT.